A single sample gave rise to the 30 T cell receptor beta chains below, sequenced in a study of T cells after yellow fever vaccination. Via MiXCR, TCRdb re-called the 5' RACE reads, giving one row per CDR3 protein. The sample carries 250,000 to 350,000 distinct CDR3 sequences, approximately 7% recorded once. Source: PBMCs, taken 35 to 50 days after the first yellow fever vaccination. These receptors were collected from a man younger than 30 who received the YFV17D yellow fever vaccine.

This clonotype was observed at least ten times. The V and J genes are TRBV20-1 and TRBJ1-4, with D unresolved. In germline, CDR1 is DFQATT, CDR2 SNEGSKA (reference sequence). With 3 bases removed from V and 0 bases from J, the gap between germline ends came to 5 bases. The CDR3 is 13 amino acids. For the CDR3, the DNA is TGCAGTGCTAGTGGGGCAACTAATGAAAAACTGTTTTTT. Translation gives CSASGATNEKLFF.

The rearrangement links TRBV7-3 to TRBJ1-1, with 12 bases aligning to TRBD1. J was trimmed by 6 bases and V by 4 bases; bases with no gene match: 6. In germline, CDR1 is SGHTA, CDR2 FQGTGA. This CDR3 has 15 amino acids. CDR3 nucleotide sequence: TGTGCCAGCAGCTCCATGGGACAGGGGGCTTCTGAAGCTTTCTTT. Amino acids: CASSSMGQGASEAFF. Based on the CDR3 plus reference TRBV7-3 and TRBJ1-1, the full variable domain is GAGVSQTPSNKVTEKGKYVELRCDPISGHTALYWYRQSLGQGPEFLIYFQGTGAADDSGLPNDRFFAVRPEGSVSTLKIQRTERGDSAVYLCASSSMGQGASEAFFGQGTRLTVV.

This clonotype appeared a few times. V and J are TRBV3-1 and TRBJ1-5, with a weak D call TRBD1 (6 bases). Per germline, CDR1 LGHDT and CDR2 YNNKEL (reference sequence). The CDR3 runs to 16 residues. V dropped 1 base and J dropped 2 bases, with 12 bases sitting between them. The CDR3, as DNA: TGTGCCAGCAGCCAAGGTCAGGGGATGGGCAATCAGCCCCAGCATTTT. This sequence encodes CASSQGQGMGNQPQHF.

This clonotype was recorded many times. The CDR3 sequence: CASSQDQGTGNGYTF. The CDR3 region has the DNA TGTGCCAGCAGCCAAGATCAAGGGACAGGGAATGGCTACACCTTC. The gene calls are TRBV3-1 and TRBJ1-2, with TRBD1 identical over 9 bases. Germline values: CDR1 LGHDT, CDR2 YNNKEL (reference sequence). This CDR3 is built from 15 residues. After removal of 0 bases from V and 6 bases from J, the junction contained 5 bases not matched to a gene.

This clonotype was detected a few times. The chain has TRBV4-3 and TRBJ2-1, with TRBD2 matching over 11 bases. This CDR3 contains 16 residues. V dropped 6 bases and J dropped 4; count of bases not matched to a gene: 8. Germline V lookup: CDR1 LGHNA, CDR2 YSLEER. CDR3 loop: CASRRSLAGGYNEQFF. CDR3 nucleotides: TGCGCCAGCAGGCGCTCCTTAGCGGGGGGGTACAATGAGCAGTTCTTC.

This clonotype has more than one count but fewer than ten. V is TRBV7-3 and J is TRBJ2-2; 12 bases align to TRBD2. CDR1 is SGHTA, CDR2 FQGTGA, per germline. This CDR3 region has 17 residues. The V and J ends lost 2 bases and 2 bases, in that order; junction bases with no gene match: 3. As DNA, the CDR3 is TGTGCCAGCAGCTTACGGACTAGCGGGACAAACACCGGGGAGCTGTTTTTT. Amino acid sequence: CASSLRTSGTNTGELFF.

This clonotype was recorded a few times. The chain carries TRBV24-1 and TRBJ2-3; D gene uncertain. The CDR3 is 14 residues long. From germline, CDR1 is KGHDR and CDR2 SFDVKD. The germline V and J ends were trimmed by 2 bases and 6 bases, with 11 bases remaining between them. CDR3 in DNA: TGTGCCACCAGTGATTCGCTCCGTTGGGATACGCAGTATTTT. Protein product: CATSDSLRWDTQYF.

The rearrangement uses TRBV15 and TRBJ2-3, with TRBD2 identical over 8 bases. The CDR3 length is 15 residues. V lost 1 base, J lost 6 bases, and 6 bases stayed unmatched. Germline CDR1 LNHNV, CDR2 YYDKDF (reference sequence). The CDR3 spells CATSRARGGQDTQYF. CDR3 nucleotide sequence: TGTGCCACCAGCAGAGCTCGGGGGGGCCAGGATACGCAGTATTTT. Variable domain in full (rest from reference TRBV15 and TRBJ2-3): DAMVIQNPRYQVTQFGKPVTLSCSQTLNHNVMYWYQQKSSQAPKLLFHYYDKDFNNEADTPDNFQSRRPNTSFCFLDIRSPGLGDTAMYLCATSRARGGQDTQYFGPGTRLTVL.

The chain combines TRBV12-3 or TRBV12-4 with TRBJ2-3, with 9 bases aligning to TRBD2. After removal of 4 bases from V and 3 bases from J, the junction contained 11 bases not matched to a gene. CDR3 size: 17 residues. The CDR3 nucleotides are TGTGCCAGCAGTTGGCTAGCGGGGCGGGGCGGGACAGATACGCAGTATTTT. This translates into CASSWLAGRGGTDTQYF.

This clonotype was detected ten times or more. The V call is TRBV27, the J call TRBJ2-5; a possible D gene is TRBD2 (6 bases). Per germline, CDR1 MNHEY and CDR2 SMNVEV (reference sequence). Trimming cost V 2 bases and J 1 base, with 11 bases left between them. This CDR3 has 15 amino acids. For the CDR3, the DNA is TGTGCCAGCAGTTTAAGTTGGGGGGTCCAAGAGACCCAGTACTTC. Its protein is CASSLSWGVQETQYF.

V is TRBV6-2 or TRBV6-3 and J is TRBJ1-5; D possibly corresponds to TRBD1 (5 bases). There are 16 residues in the CDR3. The germline V and J ends were trimmed by 8 bases and 0 bases, with 17 bases remaining between them. Germline CDR1 MNHEY, CDR2 SVGEGT. As DNA, the CDR3 is TGTGCCAGCTCTCGCGGGTTCAGGGATAGCAATCAGCCCCAGCATTTT. It yields the protein CASSRGFRDSNQPQHF.

This clonotype was seen a few times. V is TRBV20-1 and J is TRBJ2-1; 7 bases match TRBD1. V shed 5 bases, J shed 4 bases, and the junction held 8 bases outside the gene matches. Germline V CDR1 and CDR2: DFQATT, SNEGSKA (reference sequence). The CDR3 loop spans 14 amino acids. Here the CDR3 reads CSAHPGTDYNEQFF. CDR3 DNA sequence: TGCAGTGCTCATCCCGGGACAGATTACAATGAGCAGTTCTTC.

In this sample, this clonotype turned up a few times. The chain employs TRBV5-1 and TRBJ2-3, with unresolved D. V shed 2 bases and J shed 0 bases, with 10 bases lying between them. In germline, CDR1 is SGHRS, CDR2 YFSETQ. The length of the CDR3 is 15 residues. DNA of the CDR3: TGCGCCAGCAGCTTCTTCTTCCTGAGCACAGATACGCAGTATTTT. The encoded protein is CASSFFFLSTDTQYF.

This clonotype was seen a few times. J is TRBJ2-1 and V is TRBV5-6; unclear D gene. The CDR3 length is 14 residues. The ends were cut back, 4 bases at V and 3 bases at J, with 11 bases in the middle. Germline-derived CDR1 and CDR2 are SGHDT and YYEEEE. The CDR3 region has the DNA TGTGCCAGCAGCCCTGGCGCTAGCTACAATGAGCAGTTCTTC. This codes for CASSPGASYNEQFF.

The chain recombines TRBV6-2 or TRBV6-3 with TRBJ2-7; 9 bases agree with TRBD1. Unmatched junction bases numbered 13, after V lost 4 bases and J lost 9 bases. The CDR3 contains 15 residues. CDR1 and CDR2 (germline): MNHEY, SVGEGT. CDR3 amino acids: CASSSPGQGVWLQYV. For the CDR3, the DNA is TGTGCCAGCAGTTCTCCGGGACAGGGAGTATGGTTGCAGTACGTC.

This clonotype was detected a few times. The V and J genes are TRBV9 and TRBJ1-2; D ambiguous. This CDR3 has 13 amino acids. V lost 4 bases and J 8 bases, leaving 15 bases between the germline ends. Germline CDR1 reads SGDLS; CDR2 reads YYNGEE. The DNA for the CDR3 is TGTGCCAGCAGCACCAGACGGGGTAGCGGCTACACCTTC. This sequence encodes CASSTRRGSGYTF.

V gene TRBV5-5 combines with J gene TRBJ1-5; 9 bases agree with TRBD1. V dropped 0 bases and J dropped 7; count of bases not matched to a gene: 5. The CDR3 runs 15 residues. Germline V CDR1 and CDR2: SGHKS, YYEKEE (reference sequence). The CDR3 nucleotides read TGTGCCAGCAGCTTGGACAGGGGGCCGGGGCAGCCCCAGCATTTT. This codes for CASSLDRGPGQPQHF.

The genes are TRBV4-3 and TRBJ2-5, with 9 bases fitting TRBD2. Trimming removed 4 bases from V and 4 bases from J; junction bases left unmatched: 7. The CDR3 is 15 amino acids. CDR1 is LGHNA and CDR2 is YSLEER in the germline V gene. The CDR3: CASSRLAGARETQYF. The CDR3 DNA reads TGCGCCAGCAGCCGATTAGCGGGGGCCCGAGAGACCCAGTACTTC.

This clonotype was detected a few times. The rearrangement joins TRBV3-1 to TRBJ2-7; D call uncertain. The V gene lost 5 bases and the J gene lost 3 bases, with 14 bases spanning the gap. Germline V gives CDR1 LGHDT, CDR2 YNNKEL (reference sequence). The CDR3 has 14 residues. DNA for the CDR3: TGTGCCAGCAGCAATAGGGTGCAGAGCTACGAGCAGTACTTC. Encoded protein: CASSNRVQSYEQYF.

This chain connects TRBV10-3 to TRBJ2-1; TRBD2 matches 12 bases. After removal of 4 bases from V and 5 bases from J, the junction contained 12 bases not matched to a gene. This CDR3 spans 18 amino acids. Germline values: CDR1 ENHRY, CDR2 SYGVKD. The CDR3 coding sequence is TGTGCCATCAGTGGGTGGCTAGCGGGGGGGCATTCTAACAATGAGCAGTTCTTC. Translated: CAISGWLAGGHSNNEQFF.

This clonotype was counted at least ten times. This chain uses TRBV12-3 or TRBV12-4 with TRBJ2-2; TRBD1 agrees at 11 bases. Germline trimming cut 3 bases from V and 6 bases from J; bases unmatched to any gene: 6. There are 16 residues in the CDR3. The chain's CDR3 is CASSFPGQGAAGELFF. In DNA form, the CDR3 reads TGTGCCAGCAGTTTTCCCGGACAGGGGGCTGCCGGGGAGCTGTTTTTT.

This clonotype was counted between two and nine times. The rearrangement links TRBV9 to TRBJ2-1; the match to TRBD2 covers 8 bases. CDR3 length: 16 residues. The V and J ends lost 0 bases and 2 bases, in that order; junction bases with no gene match: 4. Germline V gene data show CDR1 as SGDLS and CDR2 as YYNGEE. The DNA of the CDR3 is TGTGCCAGCAGCGTAGGTCCCGGGGGGGCCTACAATGAGCAGTTCTTC. This translates into CASSVGPGGAYNEQFF.

This clonotype was recorded many times. The chain combines TRBV4-1 with TRBJ2-2; 7 positions agree with TRBD2. This CDR3 region has 14 residues. V shed 4 bases and J 1 base; nucleotides not matched to a gene: 0. The germline V gene encodes CDR1 MGHRA and CDR2 YSYEKL. The CDR3 sequence is CASSRGGNTGELFF. The CDR3 DNA is TGCGCCAGCAGCCGGGGGGGGAACACCGGGGAGCTGTTTTTT.

This clonotype has only a few counts. The chain has TRBV30 and TRBJ2-3; 9 nucleotides agree with TRBD1. The CDR3 is made up of 15 amino acids. J lost 0 bases, V lost 3 bases, and 4 bases had no gene match. CDR1 is GTSNPN and CDR2 is SVGIG in the germline V gene (reference sequence). This CDR3 is CAWSAGTGSTDTQYF. CDR3 nucleotide sequence: TGTGCCTGGAGCGCCGGGACAGGGAGCACAGATACGCAGTATTTT.

This sequence joins TRBV11-2 and TRBJ2-1, with D unclear. Germline-derived CDR1 and CDR2 are SGHAT and FQNNGV. V shed 5 bases and J shed 4 bases, with 12 bases lying between them. The CDR3 is 14 residues long. CDR3 sequence reads: CASSLDDRYNEQFF. CDR3 bases: TGTGCCAGCAGCCTTGATGACCGTTACAATGAGCAGTTCTTC.

This clonotype was observed at least ten times. The chain combines TRBV5-6 with TRBJ1-1; no clear D gene. The CDR3 loop spans 13 amino acids. Germline CDR1 reads SGHDT; CDR2 reads YYEEEE. V lost 0 bases, J lost 4 bases, and 7 bases lay in between. CDR3 residues: CASSLGPGTEAFF. Written as DNA, the CDR3 is TGTGCCAGCAGCTTGGGTCCGGGCACTGAAGCTTTCTTT.

This clonotype was recorded at least ten times. CDR3 in amino acids: CASVDRSRENTGELFF. DNA for the CDR3: TGTGCCAGCGTCGACAGGAGCAGAGAGAACACCGGGGAGCTGTTTTTT. The V call is TRBV28, the J call TRBJ2-2, with D maybe TRBD1 (6 bases). Germline-derived CDR1 and CDR2 are MDHEN and SYDVKM. The CDR3 loop spans 16 amino acids. V was shortened by 8 bases and J by 1 base, with 17 bases between the two germline ends.

The sample holds a few counts of this clonotype. The chain combines TRBV5-5 with TRBJ2-3; the D is unclear. The CDR3 is 14 residues long. Germline CDR1 SGHKS, CDR2 YYEKEE (reference sequence). The V and J ends lost 1 base and 4 bases respectively, with 10 bases between them. CDR3 loop: CASSLPPSADTQYF. CDR3 nucleotides: TGTGCCAGCAGCTTGCCCCCGTCCGCAGATACGCAGTATTTT.

The chain recombines TRBV12-3 or TRBV12-4 with TRBJ1-5; weak D call: TRBD1 (6 bases). The CDR3 spans 16 residues. With 3 bases removed from V and 5 bases from J, the gap between germline ends came to 17 bases. The CDR3 protein is CASSFGGALPDQPQHF. The CDR3 DNA follows: TGTGCCAGCAGTTTCGGGGGGGCGCTCCCGGATCAGCCCCAGCATTTT.

This clonotype was picked up one time. Without the conserved terminal phenylalanine or tryptophan, this CDR3 likely stems from a read error. This chain links TRBV4-2 with TRBJ1-2; D is possibly TRBD1 (5 bases). V was clipped by 1 base and J by 1 base, with 13 bases between them. CDR3 length: 16 residues. Germline V lookup: CDR1 LGHNA, CDR2 YNFKEQ. CDR3 in DNA: TGTGCCAGCAGCCAAGTTACGACAGCCCTTAACTATGGCTACACCTTA. Translating it yields CASSQVTTALNYGYTL.